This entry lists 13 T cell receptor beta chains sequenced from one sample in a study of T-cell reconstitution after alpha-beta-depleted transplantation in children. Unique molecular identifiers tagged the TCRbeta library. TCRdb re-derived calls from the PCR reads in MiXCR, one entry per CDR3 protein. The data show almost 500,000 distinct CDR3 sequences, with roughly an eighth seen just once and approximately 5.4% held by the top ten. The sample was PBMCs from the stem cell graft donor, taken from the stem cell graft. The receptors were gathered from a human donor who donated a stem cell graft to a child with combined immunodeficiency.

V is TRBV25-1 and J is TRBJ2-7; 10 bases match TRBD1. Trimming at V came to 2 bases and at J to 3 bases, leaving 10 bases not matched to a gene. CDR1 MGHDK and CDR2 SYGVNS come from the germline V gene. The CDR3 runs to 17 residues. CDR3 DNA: TGTGCCAGCAGTGAAAGTCGGTTTGGGGACAGGGGCTACGAGCAGTACTTC. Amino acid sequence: CASSESRFGDRGYEQYF.

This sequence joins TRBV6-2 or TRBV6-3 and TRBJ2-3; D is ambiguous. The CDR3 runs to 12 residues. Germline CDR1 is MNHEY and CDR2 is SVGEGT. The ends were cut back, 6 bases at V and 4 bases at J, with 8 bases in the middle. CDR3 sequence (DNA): TGTGCCAGCAGAAAGGACCCAGATACGCAGTATTTT. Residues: CASRKDPDTQYF.

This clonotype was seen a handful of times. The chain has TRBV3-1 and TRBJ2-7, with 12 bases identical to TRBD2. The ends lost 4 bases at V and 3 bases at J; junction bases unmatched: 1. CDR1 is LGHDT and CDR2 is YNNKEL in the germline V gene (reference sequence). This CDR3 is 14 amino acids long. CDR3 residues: CASSRTSGNYEQYF. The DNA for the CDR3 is TGTGCCAGCAGCCGGACTAGCGGGAACTACGAGCAGTACTTC.

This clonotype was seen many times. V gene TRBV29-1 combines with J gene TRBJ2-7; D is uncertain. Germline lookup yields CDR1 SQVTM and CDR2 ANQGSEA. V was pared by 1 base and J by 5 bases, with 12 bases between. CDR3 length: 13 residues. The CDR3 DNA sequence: TGCAGCGTTGAAGTCGGGCTGGGTAACGAGCAGTACTTC. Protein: CSVEVGLGNEQYF.

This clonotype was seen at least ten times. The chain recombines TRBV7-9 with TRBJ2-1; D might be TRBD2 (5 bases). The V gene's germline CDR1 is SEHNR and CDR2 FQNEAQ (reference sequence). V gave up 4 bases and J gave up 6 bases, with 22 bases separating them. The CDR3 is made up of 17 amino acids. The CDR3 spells CASSSQRERPNFNEQFF. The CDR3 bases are TGTGCCAGCAGCTCCCAGAGGGAGAGGCCGAACTTCAATGAGCAGTTCTTC.

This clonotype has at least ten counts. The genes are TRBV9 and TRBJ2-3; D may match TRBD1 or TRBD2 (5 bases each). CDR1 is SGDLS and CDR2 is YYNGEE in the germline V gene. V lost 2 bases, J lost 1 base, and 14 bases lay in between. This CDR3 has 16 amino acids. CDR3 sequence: CASSVGWDPGTDTQYF. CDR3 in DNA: TGTGCCAGCAGCGTGGGATGGGACCCAGGCACAGATACGCAGTATTTT.

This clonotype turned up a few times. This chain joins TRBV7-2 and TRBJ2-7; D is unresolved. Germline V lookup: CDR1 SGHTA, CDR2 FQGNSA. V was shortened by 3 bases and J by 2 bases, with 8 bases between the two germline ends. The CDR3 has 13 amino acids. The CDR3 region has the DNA TGTGCCAGCAGCTTCTCTAGTCCCTACGAGCAGTACTTC. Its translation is CASSFSSPYEQYF.

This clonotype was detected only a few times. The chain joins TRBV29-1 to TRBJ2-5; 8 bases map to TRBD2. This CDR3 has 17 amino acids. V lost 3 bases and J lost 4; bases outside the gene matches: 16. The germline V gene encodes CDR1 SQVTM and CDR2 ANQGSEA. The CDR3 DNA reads TGCAGCGTTGATGAAGGCGGGGGGTCCACATTACCAGAGACCCAGTACTTC. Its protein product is CSVDEGGGSTLPETQYF.

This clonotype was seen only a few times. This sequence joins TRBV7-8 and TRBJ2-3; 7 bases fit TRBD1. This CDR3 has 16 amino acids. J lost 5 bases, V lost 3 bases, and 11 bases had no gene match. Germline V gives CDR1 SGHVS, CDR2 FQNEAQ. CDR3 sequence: CASSFRIDHRGDTQYF. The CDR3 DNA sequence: TGTGCCAGCAGCTTCAGAATAGACCACAGGGGAGATACGCAGTATTTT.

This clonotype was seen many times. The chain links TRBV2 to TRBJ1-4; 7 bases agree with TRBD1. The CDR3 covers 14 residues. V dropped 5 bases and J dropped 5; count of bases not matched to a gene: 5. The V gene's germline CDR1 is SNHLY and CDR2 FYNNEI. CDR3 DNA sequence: TGTGCCAGCAGTTGGGACAGTATGAATGAAAAACTGTTTTTT. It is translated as CASSWDSMNEKLFF.

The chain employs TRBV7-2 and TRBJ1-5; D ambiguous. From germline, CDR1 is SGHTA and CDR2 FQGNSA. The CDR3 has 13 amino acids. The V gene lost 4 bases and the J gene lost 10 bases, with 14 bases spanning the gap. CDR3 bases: TGTGCCAGCAGCTATGACCCGGGTGGCCCCCAGCATTTT. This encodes CASSYDPGGPQHF.

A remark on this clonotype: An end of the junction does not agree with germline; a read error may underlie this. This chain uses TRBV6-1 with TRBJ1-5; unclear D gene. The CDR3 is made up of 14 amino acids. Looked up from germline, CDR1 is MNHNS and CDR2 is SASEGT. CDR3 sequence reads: CASRRLISNQPRHF. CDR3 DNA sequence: TGTGCCAGCAGAAGACTGATTAGCAATCAGCCCCGGCATTTT.

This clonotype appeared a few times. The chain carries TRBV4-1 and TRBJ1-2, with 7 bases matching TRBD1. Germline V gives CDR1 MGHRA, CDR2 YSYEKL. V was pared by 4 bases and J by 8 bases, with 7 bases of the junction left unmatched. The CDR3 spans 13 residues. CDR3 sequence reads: CASSRQGILGYTF. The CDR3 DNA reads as TGCGCCAGCAGCCGACAGGGAATCTTGGGCTACACCTTC.